This TCR beta chain was identified in a study of shared clonotypes between healthy human individuals. Study findings and constraints: Larger estimated richness was generally seen in naive subsets than in memory subsets. Even with large depth, rarefaction showed that sorted-subset sequencing was incomplete.

The protocol was immunoSEQ multiplex PCR, while the TCRdb copy is restricted to in-frame clones and leaves out a portion. The repertoire holds some 1 million clones, with around four fifths as singletons. Points on this clone: The antigen is not known.

The V gene's germline CDR1 is SEHNR and CDR2 FQNEAQ (reference sequence). CDR3 length equals 17 residues. The germline V and J ends were trimmed by 5 bases and 4 bases, with 23 bases remaining between them. The clonotype comes from a man aged 18 to 29 in good health. The chain is built from TRBV7-9 and TRBJ1-1, with unresolved D. The sample was memory CD4+ T cells sorted from blood. The subset: CD45RA-negative fraction. This CDR3 is CASSPQTPRGRVTEAFF. The CDR3 coding sequence is TGTGCCAGCAGCCCCCAAACGCCCCGAGGACGGGTCACTGAAGCTTTCTTT.